This T cell receptor (beta chain) is drawn from a study of cytomegalovirus exposure and HLA in healthy donors. Study-wide results and limits: The records held CMV serostatus as the only immune exposure information. In vitro, three CMV-associated chains proved specific for CMV antigens.

On this clone: Antigen specificity is unknown.

The V gene lost 5 bases and the J gene lost 5 bases, with 28 bases spanning the gap. The CDR3 loop spans 19 amino acids. Germline lookup yields CDR1 SGHVS and CDR2 FQNEAQ. With 60 Vbeta and 13 Jbeta primers, the PCR was carried out. The data were produced by immunoSEQ multiplex PCR, yet TCRdb's version contains in-frame clones alone and is incomplete. The profile covers some 140,000 clones, with roughly three quarters appearing a single time and around 2% taken by the ten largest. The rearrangement uses TRBV7-8 and TRBJ1-5, with TRBD1 as a possible D gene (5 bases). The TCR comes from a man aged 25-45 years in good health and CMV-seronegative. The sample taken for sequencing was PBMCs. The CDR3, as DNA: TGTGCCAGCAGCCCCACTTGGGGGGGAGAGGCCGCGGGAGATCAGCCCCAGCATTTT. Protein: CASSPTWGGEAAGDQPQHF.